The 17 T cell receptor beta chains listed next were all sequenced from one sample in a study of blood T cell repertoires in COVID-19. Sequencing used immunoSEQ multiplex PCR; TCRdb keeps in-frame clones, though not all of them. Of some 42,000 clones listed, more than 70% are singletons. Sequenced: peripheral blood. These receptors were obtained from a human donor in a cohort sampled during active COVID-19.

The chain combines TRBV7-6 with TRBJ2-7; the match to TRBD2 covers 11 bases. CDR1 SGHVS and CDR2 FNYEAQ come from the germline V gene. V was clipped by 5 bases and J by 3 bases; unmatched bases: 3. The CDR3 runs 14 residues. CDR3 sequence: CASSPGTSGYEQYF. For the CDR3, the DNA is TGTGCCAGCAGCCCCGGGACTAGCGGCTACGAGCAGTACTTC.

The rearrangement joins TRBV7-9 to TRBJ1-1, with 8 bases fitting TRBD1. In germline, CDR1 is SEHNR, CDR2 FQNEAQ (reference sequence). The CDR3 extends over 13 amino acids. V lost 5 bases to trimming and J lost 6 bases; unmatched junction nucleotides: 5. CDR3 bases: TGTGCCAGCAGCCCCGGGACAGGTGCTGAAGCTTTCTTT. Protein sequence: CASSPGTGAEAFF.

V is TRBV30 and J is TRBJ1-1; TRBD1 agrees at 7 bases. CDR1 and CDR2 (germline): GTSNPN, SVGIG (reference sequence). CDR3 size: 12 residues. The CDR3 coding sequence is TGTGCTTACGACAGGGAATTAGTTGAAGCTTTCTTT. Protein sequence: CAYDRELVEAFF. Filled out from reference TRBV30 and TRBJ1-1, the complete variable domain reads SQTIHQWPATLVQPVGSPLSLECTVEGTSNPNLYWYRQAAGRGLQLLFYSVGIGQISSEVPQNLSASRPQDRQFILSSKKLLLSDSGFYLCAYDRELVEAFFGQGTRLTVV.

This clone was observed a handful of times. The rearrangement joins TRBV6-5 to TRBJ1-1; D is unresolved. Trimming shortened V by 7 bases and J by 4 bases, and 16 bases separated the two germline ends. The CDR3 is made up of 14 amino acids. Germline values: CDR1 MNHEY, CDR2 SVGAGI. In nucleotides, the CDR3 is TGTGCCAGCACAATTGGCCTTCGGGGCACTGAAGCTTTCTTT. This sequence encodes CASTIGLRGTEAFF.

The V gene is TRBV19, the J gene TRBJ2-7; possible D gene TRBD1, 5 bases. CDR1 and CDR2 (germline): LNHDA, SQIVND (reference sequence). V was cut by 5 bases and J by 2 bases, with 10 bases left in between. The CDR3 is 13 residues long. The CDR3 protein is CASSLGRAYEQYF. The CDR3 coding sequence is TGTGCCAGTAGTCTGGGCAGGGCCTACGAGCAGTACTTC.

This chain joins TRBV12-1 and TRBJ1-5; the tabulated D call, TRBD1, remains unverified against the DNA. TRBV12-1 is noted as a pseudogene. This CDR3 region has 15 residues. The CDR3 is CATLQGARGNQPQHF. As DNA, the CDR3 is TGTGCCACCCTACAGGGGGCGAGGGGCAATCAGCCCCAGCATTTT.

The genes are TRBV5-6 and TRBJ2-7; a possible D gene is TRBD2 (5 bases). V dropped 0 bases and J dropped 0 bases, with 10 bases sitting between them. CDR1 and CDR2 from the germline V gene are SGHDT and YYEEEE. The CDR3 covers 15 residues. DNA of the CDR3: TGTGCCAGCAGCTTGGCGGGAAGTAACTCCTACGAGCAGTACTTC. Translating gives CASSLAGSNSYEQYF.

The V gene is TRBV6-5, the J gene TRBJ2-1, with no clear D. Looked up from germline, CDR1 is MNHEY and CDR2 is SVGAGI. V gave up 6 bases and J gave up 1 base, with 13 bases separating them. There are 15 residues in the CDR3. The DNA for the CDR3 is TGTGCCAGCAGCGAGACAACTCAGTCCTACAATGAGCAGTTCTTC. It encodes CASSETTQSYNEQFF.

The chain employs TRBV27 and TRBJ2-5; TRBD1 agrees at 11 bases. This CDR3 comprises 16 residues. Germline-derived CDR1 and CDR2 are MNHEY and SMNVEV (reference sequence). Germline trimming cut 5 bases from V and 2 bases from J; bases unmatched to any gene: 7. The CDR3 nucleotides are TGTGCCAGCAGTCCCATGGGACAGGGGGGTCAAGAGACCCAGTACTTC. It codes for CASSPMGQGGQETQYF.

The J gene is TRBJ1-2, the V gene TRBV30; TRBD1 might be the D (5 bases). Deletions cut 0 bases from V and 6 bases from J, with 17 bases between. The length of the CDR3 is 15 residues. Germline CDR1 is GTSNPN and CDR2 is SVGIG (reference sequence). The CDR3 DNA is TGTGCCTGGAGTGTTGGGGGGTTACTCCCAGATGGCTACACCTTC. Translation gives CAWSVGGLLPDGYTF. Full variable domain (missing parts from reference TRBV30 and TRBJ1-2): SQTIHQWPATLVQPVGSPLSLECTVEGTSNPNLYWYRQAAGRGLQLLFYSVGIGQISSEVPQNLSASRPQDRQFILSSKKLLLSDSGFYLCAWSVGGLLPDGYTFGSGTRLTVV.

The chain is built from TRBV2 and TRBJ2-5; 12 nucleotides match TRBD2. Germline V gives CDR1 SNHLY, CDR2 FYNNEI. The CDR3 is 16 residues long. With V trimmed by 6 bases and J by 5 bases, 10 bases remained unmatched. The DNA of the CDR3 is TGTGCCAGCAGGAGGGCTAGCGGGGGGGCGGAGGAGACCCAGTACTTC. It translates to CASRRASGGAEETQYF.

The DNA for the CDR3 is TGCAGTGCTAGTCCAACAGGGGAAGCCAAAAACATTCAGTACTTC. This codes for CSASPTGEAKNIQYF. The chain combines TRBV20-1 with TRBJ2-4, with 7 bases fitting TRBD1. The ends lost 3 bases at V and 0 bases at J; junction bases unmatched: 5. This CDR3 region has 15 residues. Germline assignment: CDR1 DFQATT and CDR2 SNEGSKA (reference sequence).

V usage is TRBV19 and J usage is TRBJ1-1; unclear D gene. Germline-derived CDR1 and CDR2 are LNHDA and SQIVND (reference sequence). Trimming removed 5 bases from V and 2 bases from J, with 6 bases in between. CDR3 length: 12 residues. CDR3 amino acids: CASSRSNTEAFF. DNA of the CDR3: TGTGCCAGTAGTCGGTCTAACACTGAAGCTTTCTTT.

V and J are TRBV5-4 and TRBJ1-2; 7 positions match TRBD1. CDR3 length: 13 residues. The germline CDR1 and CDR2 sequences are SGHNT and YYREEE (reference sequence). J was trimmed by 7 bases and V by 3 bases; bases with no gene match: 6. CDR3 amino acids: CASSSTGWSGYTF. The CDR3 DNA is TGTGCCAGCAGCTCGACAGGGTGGAGTGGCTACACCTTC. The whole variable domain, filled in from reference TRBV5-4 and TRBJ1-2, reads ETGVTQSPTHLIKTRGQQVTLRCSSQSGHNTVSWYQQALGQGPQFIFQYYREEENGRGNFPPRFSGLQFPNYSSELNVNALELDDSALYLCASSSTGWSGYTFGSGTRLTVV.

The chain is built from TRBV29-1 and TRBJ2-1; TRBD1 aligns across 11 bases. Unmatched junction bases numbered 6, after V lost 8 bases and J lost 6 bases. Germline CDR1 reads SQVTM; CDR2 reads ANQGSEA. The CDR3 extends over 13 amino acids. In nucleotides, the CDR3 is TGCAGCACTTGGGGGACAGGGGGCAATGAGCAGTTCTTC. Encoded protein: CSTWGTGGNEQFF.

V usage is TRBV2 and J usage is TRBJ1-4; D may be TRBD1 (5 bases). The V end was cut by 6 bases, the J end by 0 bases, with 5 bases between. CDR1 and CDR2 (germline): SNHLY, FYNNEI. This CDR3 is built from 13 residues. The CDR3 DNA reads TGTGCCAGCAGCAGGGCAACTAATGAAAAACTGTTTTTT. Translation gives CASSRATNEKLFF.

This chain uses TRBV2 with TRBJ1-1; no clear D gene. V dropped 0 bases and J dropped 0 bases, with 11 bases sitting between them. The CDR3 sequence is 16 residues long. CDR1 and CDR2 from the germline V gene are SNHLY and FYNNEI. As DNA, the CDR3 is TGTGCCAGCAGTGAAGCGCGGACTGTTGTGAACACTGAAGCTTTCTTT. This sequence encodes CASSEARTVVNTEAFF.